The next 16 T cell receptor beta chains were all read from a single sample in a study of T cells in Graves' hyperthyroidism and ophthalmopathy. RNA transcripts gave rise to amplified TCR beta CDR3 regions. When the TCR CDR3 underwent first-round RT-PCR, the HTBI primer set was used. TCRdb fed the multiplex PCR reads into MiXCR, producing one record per CDR3 protein. The sample yields roughly 570,000 distinct CDR3 sequences, roughly 46% seen once. Sequencing was performed on peripheral blood or thyroid tissue (not recorded which). These receptor sequences come from a woman aged 18-35 years with Graves' hyperthyroidism.

This clonotype showed up many times. The CDR3 is CASSLGTRDQPQHF. In nucleotides, the CDR3 is TGTGCCAGCAGCTTGGGGACAAGGGACCAGCCCCAGCATTTT. V is TRBV5-6 and J is TRBJ1-5; D perhaps matches TRBD1 (5 bases). This CDR3 region has 14 residues. Trimming pared 0 bases from V and 7 bases from J, leaving 11 bases between. Germline CDR1 and CDR2: SGHDT and YYEEEE.

This chain links TRBV7-8 with TRBJ1-2, with TRBD1 matching over 10 bases. J lost 2 bases, V lost 5 bases, and 8 bases had no gene match. The CDR3 contains 16 residues. Germline CDR1 SGHVS, CDR2 FQNEAQ. CDR3 residues: CASSGDRGRVNYGYTF. The CDR3 coding sequence is TGTGCCAGCAGCGGGGACAGGGGCCGCGTGAACTATGGCTACACCTTC.

In its sample, this clonotype was seen many times. This chain joins TRBV6-5 and TRBJ2-7, with TRBD2 identical over 7 bases. Trimming removed 6 bases from V and 4 bases from J; junction bases left unmatched: 6. The CDR3 runs 13 residues. Germline CDR1 reads MNHEY; CDR2 reads SVGAGI. CDR3 protein: CASSPMGGYEQYF. For the CDR3, the DNA is TGTGCCAGCAGCCCGATGGGAGGGTACGAGCAGTACTTC.

This clonotype was seen at least ten times. The chain couples TRBV24-1 to TRBJ2-3, with 8 positions matching TRBD1. The CDR3 is 14 amino acids. CDR1 is KGHDR, CDR2 SFDVKD, per germline. With 3 bases clipped from V and 5 bases from J, the junction kept 3 bases outside the gene matches. This CDR3 reads CATSDGDRLDTQYF. For the CDR3, the DNA is TGTGCCACCAGTGATGGGGACAGGCTAGATACGCAGTATTTT.

Concerning this clonotype itself: This may stem from a read error, because a much larger clone lies one nucleotide away. Written as DNA, the CDR3 is TGTGCCAGCGGGACCCTCTTGGCCACTGAAGCTTCCTTT. It yields the protein CASGTLLATEASF. The chain uses TRBV6-4 and TRBJ1-1, with D perhaps TRBD1 (5 bases). Germline CDR1 MRHNA, CDR2 SNTAGT. This CDR3 contains 13 residues.

Concerning this clonotype itself: Compared with germline, one end of the junction differs, possibly owing to a read error. V and J are TRBV11-3 and TRBJ1-1; possibly TRBD1 for D (6 bases). The germline V gene encodes CDR1 SGHNT and CDR2 YENEEA. There are 16 residues in the CDR3. The CDR3 bases are TGTGCCAGCAGCTTAGACGGGGGGCTCGGGAACGCTGAAGCTTTCTTT. Translation: CASSLDGGLGNAEAFF.

This clonotype has ten or more counts. The J gene is TRBJ2-5, the V gene TRBV20-1; weak D call: TRBD2 (6 bases). CDR1 and CDR2 from the germline V gene are DFQATT and SNEGSKA (reference sequence). The CDR3 is made up of 13 amino acids. Trimming removed 1 base from V and 5 bases from J, with 11 bases in between. The DNA for the CDR3 is TGCAGTGCTAGAGGACGGGGGAGGGAGACCCAGTACTTC. It yields the protein CSARGRGRETQYF.

The chain is built from TRBV5-6 and TRBJ2-5; TRBD1 or TRBD2 may be the D gene (6 bases each). Trimming removed 0 bases from V and 6 bases from J, with 9 bases in between. Germline-derived CDR1 and CDR2 are SGHDT and YYEEEE. The CDR3 contains 13 residues. CDR3 residues: CASSLAGAQTQYF. CDR3 DNA: TGTGCCAGCAGCTTGGCGGGGGCACAGACCCAGTACTTC.

The table lists this clonotype with many counts. The chain employs TRBV2 and TRBJ1-2, with 7 positions matching TRBD1. The CDR3 loop spans 14 amino acids. Germline CDR1 is SNHLY and CDR2 is FYNNEI. Germline trimming cut 6 bases from V and 0 bases from J; bases unmatched to any gene: 4. This CDR3 reads CASSDRAPNYGYTF. The CDR3, as DNA: TGTGCCAGCAGCGACAGGGCCCCTAACTATGGCTACACCTTC.

The CDR3 reads CASREILTGNTEAFF. The DNA for the CDR3 is TGTGCCAGCAGAGAGATCCTGACAGGGAACACTGAAGCTTTCTTT. V usage is TRBV6-7 and J usage is TRBJ1-1; D is perhaps TRBD1 (6 bases). TRBV6-7 counts as an open reading frame of uncertain function. There are 15 residues in the CDR3. V was clipped by 6 bases and J by 1 base, with 15 bases between them.

This clonotype has at least ten counts. V is TRBV25-1 and J is TRBJ1-4; D ambiguous. CDR1 is MGHDK and CDR2 is SYGVNS in the germline V gene. V was shortened by 7 bases and J by 5 bases, with 11 bases between the two germline ends. There are 13 residues in the CDR3. CDR3 protein: CASMGSVNEKLFF. The CDR3 DNA reads TGTGCCAGCATGGGCAGCGTAAATGAAAAACTGTTTTTT.

This chain links TRBV7-9 with TRBJ2-3; D is unclear. This CDR3 is built from 13 residues. The germline V gene has CDR1 SEHNR and CDR2 FQNEAQ (reference sequence). Trimming pared 4 bases from V and 5 bases from J, leaving 10 bases between. CDR3 residues: CASSSLTGDTQYF. In nucleotides, the CDR3 is TGTGCCAGCAGCTCCTTGACGGGAGATACGCAGTATTTT. The full variable domain, with the rest looked up from reference TRBV7-9 and TRBJ2-3, is DTGVSQNPRHKITKRGQNVTFRCDPISEHNRLYWYRQTLGQGPEFLTYFQNEAQLEKSRLLSDRFSAERPKGSFSTLEIQRTEQGDSAMYLCASSSLTGDTQYFGPGTRLTVL.

A remark on this clonotype: One end of the junction does not line up with germline, which may come from a read error. J is TRBJ1-6 and V is TRBV2, with D hard to call. The CDR3 is made up of 15 amino acids. Germline values: CDR1 SNHLY, CDR2 FYNNEI. In nucleotides, the CDR3 is TGTGCCATCAGTGGAGCGGGGAACTATAATTCACCCCTCCACTTT. Translating it yields CAISGAGNYNSPLHF.

Worth noting for this clonotype: A read error may be the cause here, since a much bigger clone is one base away. The chain links TRBV7-2 to TRBJ1-1; 8 nucleotides align to TRBD1. V shed 5 bases and J 1 base; nucleotides not matched to a gene: 3. There are 14 residues in the CDR3. Germline CDR1 and CDR2: SGHTA and FQGNSA. CDR3 protein: CASSTGTGNTEAFF. CDR3 nucleotide sequence: TGTGCCAGCAGCACCGGGACAGGGAACACTGAAGCTTTCTTT. The complete variable domain, with remaining parts taken from reference TRBV7-2 and TRBJ1-1, reads GAGVSQSPSNKVTEKGKDVELRCDPISGHTALYWYRQSLGQGLEFLIYFQGNSAPDKSGLPSDRFSAERTGGSVSTLTIQRTQQEDSAVYLCASSTGTGNTEAFFGQGTRLTVV.

CDR3 coding DNA: TGTGCCACCAGCAGAGATGCTAGCGGGGCTGGCTACACCTTC. Translated, it gives CATSRDASGAGYTF. This rearrangement joins TRBV15 to TRBJ1-2, with D perhaps matching TRBD1 (5 bases). Germline V gives CDR1 LNHNV, CDR2 YYDKDF (reference sequence). V was cut by 0 bases and J by 7 bases, with 12 bases left in between. The CDR3 runs to 14 residues.

Note on this clonotype: The junction departs from germline at one end; a sequencing error may be responsible. CDR3 nucleotide sequence: TGTGCCAGCAGCTCTCGATTAGGGGCTAGCGGGGTAGGGGGGCTGTTTTTT. Protein: CASSSRLGASGVGGLFF. The chain combines TRBV11-2 with TRBJ2-2, with TRBD2 matching over 9 bases. The CDR3 spans 17 residues. Germline V lookup: CDR1 SGHAT, CDR2 FQNNGV.